Sequencing of this T cell receptor (beta chain) was carried out in a study of Graves' ophthalmopathy and Graves' hyperthyroidism. Amplification targeted the TCR beta CDR3 regions, with RNA transcripts as the source material. RT-PCR was first run with HTBI primers, then multiplex PCR in a second round. TCRdb re-called the multiplex PCR reads through MiXCR, storing one row per CDR3 protein. Here the sample spans 300,000 to 400,000 distinct CDR3 sequences, roughly 17% being singletons. Study-wide findings and caveats: Among thyroid clonotypes expanded above 0.001 frequency, most also appeared in blood.

Physicians reached a diagnosis by relying on clinical symptoms, serum thyroxine, TRAb, thyroid ultrasound and orbital computed tomography. Deletions cut 7 bases from V and 0 bases from J, with 11 bases between. Germline CDR1 reads MNHEY; CDR2 reads SVGEGT. This CDR3 is built from 14 residues. This clonotype has ten or more counts. The antigen is unknown. The sequenced sample consisted of peripheral blood. This chain connects TRBV6-2 or TRBV6-3 to TRBJ2-3; D is possibly TRBD1 (6 bases). The receptor's source is an adult man with Graves' ophthalmopathy. CDR3 DNA: TGTGCCAGCACAAGGGGGACAAGCACAGATACGCAGTATTTT. This sequence encodes CASTRGTSTDTQYF.